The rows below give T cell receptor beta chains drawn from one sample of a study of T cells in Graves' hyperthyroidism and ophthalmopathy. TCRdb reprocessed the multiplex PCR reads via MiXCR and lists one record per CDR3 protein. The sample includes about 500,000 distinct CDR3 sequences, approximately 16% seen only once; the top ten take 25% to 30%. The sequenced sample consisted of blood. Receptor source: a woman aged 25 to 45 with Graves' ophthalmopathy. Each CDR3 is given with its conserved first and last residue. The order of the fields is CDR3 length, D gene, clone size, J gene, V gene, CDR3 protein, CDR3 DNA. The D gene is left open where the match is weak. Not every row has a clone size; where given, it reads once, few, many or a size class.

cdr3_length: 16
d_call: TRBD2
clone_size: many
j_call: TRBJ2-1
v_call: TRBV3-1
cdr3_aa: CASSQEILAGANEQFF
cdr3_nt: TGTGCCAGCAGCCAAGAGATACTAGCGGGAGCCAATGAGCAGTTCTTC

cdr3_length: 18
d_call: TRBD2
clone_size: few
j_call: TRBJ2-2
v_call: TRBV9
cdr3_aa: CASSRTSGRAWNTGELFF
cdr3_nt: TGTGCCAGCAGCCGGACTAGCGGGAGGGCCTGGAACACCGGGGAGCTGTTTTTT

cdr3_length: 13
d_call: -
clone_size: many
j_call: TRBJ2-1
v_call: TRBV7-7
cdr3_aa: CASSPRLLNEQFF
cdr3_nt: TGTGCTAGCAGCCCTAGACTACTCAATGAGCAGTTCTTC

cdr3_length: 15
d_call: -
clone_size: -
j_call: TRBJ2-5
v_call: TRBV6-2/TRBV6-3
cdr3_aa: CASSPPRQGGETQYF
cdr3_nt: TGTGCCAGCAGTCCCCCCCGACAGGGAGGAGAGACCCAGTACTTC

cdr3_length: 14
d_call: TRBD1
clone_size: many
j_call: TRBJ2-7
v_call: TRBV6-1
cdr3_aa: CASSGDRGGYEQYF
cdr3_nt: TGTGCCAGCAGCGGTGACAGGGGAGGCTACGAGCAGTACTTC

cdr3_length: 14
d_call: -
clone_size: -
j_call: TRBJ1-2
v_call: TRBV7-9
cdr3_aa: CASSLQGAFYGYTF
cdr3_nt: TGTGCCAGCAGCTTACAGGGCGCATTCTATGGCTACACCTTC

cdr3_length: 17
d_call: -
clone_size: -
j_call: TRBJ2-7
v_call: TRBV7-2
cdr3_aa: CASSGARPSEINYEQYF
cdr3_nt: TGCGCCAGCAGTGGGGCCCGCCCTTCCGAGATTAACTACGAGCAGTACTTC

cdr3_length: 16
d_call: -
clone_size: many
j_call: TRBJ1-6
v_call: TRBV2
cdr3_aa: CASRGTGPSYNSPLHF
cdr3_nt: TGTGCCAGCAGGGGCACAGGACCCTCCTATAATTCACCCCTCCACTTT

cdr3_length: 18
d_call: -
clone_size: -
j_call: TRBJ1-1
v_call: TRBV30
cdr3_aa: CAWMLVRAGEFSNTEAFF
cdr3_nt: TGTGCCTGGATGTTGGTCCGCGCGGGGGAGTTCTCGAACACTGAAGCTTTCTTT

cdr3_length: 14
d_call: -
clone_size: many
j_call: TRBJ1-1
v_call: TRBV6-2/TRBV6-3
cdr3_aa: CASSGGRGNTEAFF
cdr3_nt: TGTGCCAGCTCTGGGGGCAGGGGGAACACTGAAGCTTTCTTT

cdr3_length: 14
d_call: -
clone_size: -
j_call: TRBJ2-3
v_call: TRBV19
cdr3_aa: CASSWSSGTDTQYF
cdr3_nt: TGTGCCAGTAGTTGGTCTAGCGGCACAGATACGCAGTATTTT

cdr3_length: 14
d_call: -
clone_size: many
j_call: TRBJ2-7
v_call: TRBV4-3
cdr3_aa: CASSQESPGYEQYF
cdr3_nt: TGCGCCAGCAGCCAAGAGTCTCCGGGCTACGAGCAGTACTTC

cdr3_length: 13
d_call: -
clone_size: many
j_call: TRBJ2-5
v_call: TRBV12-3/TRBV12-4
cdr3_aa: CASSLIGGETQYF
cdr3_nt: TGTGCCAGCAGCCTGATCGGTGGAGAGACCCAGTACTTC

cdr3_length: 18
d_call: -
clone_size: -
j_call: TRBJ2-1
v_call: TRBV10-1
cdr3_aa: CASSHPEMGKKVTDEQFF
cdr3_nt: TGCGCCAGCTCGCATCCGGAGATGGGCAAAAAAGTAACCGATGAGCAGTTCTTC

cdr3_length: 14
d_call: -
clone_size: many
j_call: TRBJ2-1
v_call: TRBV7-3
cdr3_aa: CASSLGRQNTEQFF
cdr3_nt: TGTGCCAGCAGCTTAGGTCGGCAAAATACTGAGCAGTTCTTC

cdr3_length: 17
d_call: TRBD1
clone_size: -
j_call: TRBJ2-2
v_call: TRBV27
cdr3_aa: CASSYLLTGRDTRELFF
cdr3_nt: TGTGCCAGCAGTTACCTCCTGACAGGGCGTGACACCAGGGAGCTGTTTTTT

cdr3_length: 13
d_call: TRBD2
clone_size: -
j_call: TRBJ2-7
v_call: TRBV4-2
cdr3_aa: CASRLGLASEQYF
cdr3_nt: TGTGCCAGCAGGCTAGGACTAGCTTCCGAGCAGTACTTC

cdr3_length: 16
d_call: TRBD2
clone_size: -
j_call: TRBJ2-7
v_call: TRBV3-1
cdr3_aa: CASSQVGLAGGYEQYF
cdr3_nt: TGTGCCAGCAGCCAAGTGGGACTAGCGGGAGGCTACGAGCAGTACTTC

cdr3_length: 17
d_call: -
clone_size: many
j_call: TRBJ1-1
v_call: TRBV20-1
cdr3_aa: CSARDQRGHSRNTEAFF
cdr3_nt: TGCAGTGCTAGAGATCAAAGGGGCCACAGTAGGAACACTGAAGCTTTCTTT

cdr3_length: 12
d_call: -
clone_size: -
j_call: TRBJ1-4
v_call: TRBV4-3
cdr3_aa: CASSQDFSKLFF
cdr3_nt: TGCGCCAGCAGCCAAGATTTTTCGAAACTGTTTTTT

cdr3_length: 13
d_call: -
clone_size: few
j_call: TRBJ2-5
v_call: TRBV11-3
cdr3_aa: CASSPVGEETQYF
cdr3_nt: TGTGCCAGCAGCCCGGTGGGAGAAGAGACCCAGTACTTC

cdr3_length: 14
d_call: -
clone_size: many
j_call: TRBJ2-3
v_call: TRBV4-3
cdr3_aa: CASSQRKSTDTQYF
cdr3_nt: TGCGCCAGCAGCCAAAGGAAAAGCACAGATACGCAGTATTTT

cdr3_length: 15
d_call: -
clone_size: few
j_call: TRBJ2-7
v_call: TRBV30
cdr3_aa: CAWSGTPESSYEQYF
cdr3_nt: TGTGCCTGGAGTGGTACACCCGAAAGCTCCTACGAGCAGTACTTC

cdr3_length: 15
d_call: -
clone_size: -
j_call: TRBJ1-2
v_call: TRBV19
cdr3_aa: CASSMSGREIGGYTF
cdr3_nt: TGTGCCAGTAGCATGAGTGGCAGGGAAATTGGTGGCTACACCTTC

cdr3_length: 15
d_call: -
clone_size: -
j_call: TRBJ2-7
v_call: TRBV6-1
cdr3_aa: CASIPKPGQIYEQYF
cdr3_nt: TGTGCCAGCATACCGAAACCGGGACAAATCTACGAGCAGTACTTC

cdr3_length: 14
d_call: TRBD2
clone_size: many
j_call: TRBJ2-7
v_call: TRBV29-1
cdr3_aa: CSVARTSLHYEQYF
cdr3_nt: TGCAGCGTTGCACGGACTAGTTTGCATTACGAGCAGTACTTC

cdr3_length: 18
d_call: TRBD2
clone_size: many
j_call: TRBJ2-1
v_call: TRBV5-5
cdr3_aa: CASSLGVGWSGEANEQFF
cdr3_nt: TGTGCCAGCAGCTTGGGGGTGGGTTGGAGCGGGGAAGCCAATGAGCAGTTCTTC

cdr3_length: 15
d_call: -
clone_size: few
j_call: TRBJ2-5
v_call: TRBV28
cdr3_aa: CASIGERAPQETQYF
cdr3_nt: TGTGCCAGCATAGGAGAAAGGGCCCCCCAAGAGACCCAGTACTTC

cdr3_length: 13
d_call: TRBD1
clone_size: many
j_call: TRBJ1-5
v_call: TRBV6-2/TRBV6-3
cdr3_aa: CASTMTGNQPQHF
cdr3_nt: TGTGCCAGCACCATGACAGGGAATCAGCCCCAGCATTTT

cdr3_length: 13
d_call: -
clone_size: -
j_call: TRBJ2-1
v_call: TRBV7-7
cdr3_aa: CASSPGPSNEQFF
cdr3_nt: TGTGCCAGCAGCCCGGGGCCTAGCAATGAGCAGTTCTTC

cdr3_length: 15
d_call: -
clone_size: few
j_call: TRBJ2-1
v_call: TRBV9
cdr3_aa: CASSVSAARNHEQFF
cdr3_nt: TGTGCCAGCAGCGTGTCTGCGGCCCGCAACCATGAGCAGTTCTTC

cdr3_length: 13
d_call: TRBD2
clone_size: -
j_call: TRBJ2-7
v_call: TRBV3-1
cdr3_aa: CASRGGPGEEQYF
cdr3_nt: TGTGCCAGCCGGGGGGGCCCCGGTGAAGAGCAGTACTTC

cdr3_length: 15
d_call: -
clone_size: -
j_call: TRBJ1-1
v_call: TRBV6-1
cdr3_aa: CASSIGGNMNTEAFF
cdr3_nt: TGTGCCAGCAGTATCGGAGGGAACATGAACACTGAAGCTTTCTTT

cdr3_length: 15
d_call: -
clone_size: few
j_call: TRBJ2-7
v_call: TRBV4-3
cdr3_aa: CASSQERDTYYEQYF
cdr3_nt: TGCGCCAGCAGCCAAGAACGCGACACGTACTACGAGCAGTACTTC

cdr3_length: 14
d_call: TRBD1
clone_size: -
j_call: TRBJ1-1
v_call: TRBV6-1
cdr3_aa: CASNPRDRGAEAFF
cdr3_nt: TGTGCCAGCAATCCCCGGGACAGGGGCGCTGAAGCTTTCTTT

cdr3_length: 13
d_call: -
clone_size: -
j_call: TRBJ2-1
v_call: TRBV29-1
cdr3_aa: CSVIASNYNEQFF
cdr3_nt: TGCAGCGTCATAGCGAGCAACTACAATGAGCAGTTCTTC

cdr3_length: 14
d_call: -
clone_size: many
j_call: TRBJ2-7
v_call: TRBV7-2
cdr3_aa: CASSLDGYSYEQYF
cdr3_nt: TGTGCCAGCAGCTTAGACGGGTATTCCTACGAGCAGTACTTC

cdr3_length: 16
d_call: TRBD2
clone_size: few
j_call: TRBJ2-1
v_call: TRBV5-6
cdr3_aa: CASSTIVQRDSYEQFF
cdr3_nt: TGTGCCAGCAGTACTATAGTCCAGCGGGATTCATATGAGCAGTTCTTC

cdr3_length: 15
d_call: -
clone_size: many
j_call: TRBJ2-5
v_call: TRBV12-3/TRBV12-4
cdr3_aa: CASSFWEDSLETQYF
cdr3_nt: TGTGCCAGCAGTTTTTGGGAGGACAGTTTAGAGACCCAGTACTTC

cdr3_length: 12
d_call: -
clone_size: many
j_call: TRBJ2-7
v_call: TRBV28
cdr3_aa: CASSSNGGEQYF
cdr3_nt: TGTGCCAGCAGTTCCAACGGTGGGGAGCAGTACTTC

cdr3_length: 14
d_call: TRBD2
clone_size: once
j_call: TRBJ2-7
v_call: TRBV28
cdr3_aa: CASSLWDYPYEQYF
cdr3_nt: TGTGCCAGCAGTCTTTGGGACTACCCCTACGAGCAGTACTTC

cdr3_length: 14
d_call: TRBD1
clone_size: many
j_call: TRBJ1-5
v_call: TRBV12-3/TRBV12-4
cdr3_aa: CASSLGQGSQPQHF
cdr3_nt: TGTGCCAGCAGTTTAGGACAGGGAAGTCAGCCCCAGCATTTT

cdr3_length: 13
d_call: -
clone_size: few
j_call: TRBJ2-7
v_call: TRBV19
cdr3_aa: CATKRASSYEQYF
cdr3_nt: TGTGCCACCAAGAGGGCCAGCTCCTACGAGCAGTACTTC

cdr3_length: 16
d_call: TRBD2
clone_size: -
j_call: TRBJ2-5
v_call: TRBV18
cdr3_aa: CASSPSGLAGGETQYF
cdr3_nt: TGTGCCAGCTCACCATCGGGGCTAGCGGGCGGAGAGACCCAGTACTTC

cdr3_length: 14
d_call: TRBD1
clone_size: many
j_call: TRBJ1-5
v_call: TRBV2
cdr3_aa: CASSVDRGVQPQHF
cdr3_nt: TGTGCCAGCAGTGTGGACAGGGGGGTCCAGCCCCAGCATTTT

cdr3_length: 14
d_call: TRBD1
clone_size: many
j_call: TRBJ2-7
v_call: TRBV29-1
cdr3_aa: CSVEAGTGGNEQYF
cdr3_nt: TGCAGCGTCGAAGCCGGGACAGGGGGCAACGAGCAGTACTTC

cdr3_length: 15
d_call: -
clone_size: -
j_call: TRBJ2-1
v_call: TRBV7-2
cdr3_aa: CASSLGGPVLDEQFF
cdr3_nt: TGTGCCAGCAGCCTCGGGGGACCGGTTCTAGATGAGCAGTTCTTC

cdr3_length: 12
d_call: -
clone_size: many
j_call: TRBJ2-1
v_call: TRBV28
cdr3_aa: CASSLGEGEQFF
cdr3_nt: TGTGCCAGCAGTTTGGGTGAGGGTGAGCAGTTCTTC

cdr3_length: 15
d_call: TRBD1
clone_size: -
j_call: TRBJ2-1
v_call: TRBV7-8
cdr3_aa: CASSLTGDSYNEQFF
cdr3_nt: TGTGCCAGCAGCTTGACAGGGGACTCCTACAATGAGCAGTTCTTC

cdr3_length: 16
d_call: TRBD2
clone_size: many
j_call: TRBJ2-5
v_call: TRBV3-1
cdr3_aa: CASSHRLAGPQETQYF
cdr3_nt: TGTGCCAGCAGCCATCGGCTAGCGGGACCCCAAGAGACCCAGTACTTC

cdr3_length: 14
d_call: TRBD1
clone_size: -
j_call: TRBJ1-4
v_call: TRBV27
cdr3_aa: CASGRDRDSEKLFF
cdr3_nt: TGTGCCAGCGGCCGGGACAGAGACTCTGAAAAACTGTTTTTT

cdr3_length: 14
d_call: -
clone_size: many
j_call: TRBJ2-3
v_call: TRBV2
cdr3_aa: CASSDETGTDTQYF
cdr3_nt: TGTGCCAGCAGTGATGAGACAGGCACAGATACGCAGTATTTT

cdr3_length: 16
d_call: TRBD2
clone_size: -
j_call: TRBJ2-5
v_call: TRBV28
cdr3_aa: CANPKLPSGGAETQYF
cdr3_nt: TGTGCCAACCCTAAACTTCCCAGCGGGGGGGCCGAGACCCAGTACTTC